Shown below are 21 T cell receptor beta chains from a single sample sequenced in a study of blood T cell repertoires in COVID-19. Profiling relied on immunoSEQ multiplex PCR, and the TCRdb table lists in-frame clones only, not all of them. In the table there are tens of thousands of clones, about 74% of which are singletons. The sequenced sample consisted of peripheral blood. The receptors were gathered from a human donor with acute or convalescent COVID-19. The donor label of this sample is uncertain.

V and J are TRBV5-6 and TRBJ1-1, with D possibly matching TRBD1 (5 bases). Per the germline V gene, CDR1 is SGHDT and CDR2 is YYEEEE. The CDR3 contains 15 residues. Deletions cut 1 base from V and 1 base from J, with 11 bases between. Written as DNA, the CDR3 is TGTGCCAGCAGCTTGCGGTGGGGCGGGAACACTGAAGCTTTCTTT. As protein: CASSLRWGGNTEAFF.

The chain has TRBV7-2 and TRBJ2-4, with D maybe TRBD2 (5 bases). The V end lost 5 bases, the J end lost 5 bases, and 16 bases lay between the germline ends. Per germline, CDR1 SGHTA and CDR2 FQGNSA. The length of the CDR3 is 15 residues. CDR3 in DNA: TGTGCCAGCAGCAGAGATATAGCGAGACAAAACATTCAGTACTTC. It encodes CASSRDIARQNIQYF.

This chain joins TRBV28 and TRBJ2-7; D gene unclear. Germline CDR1 is MDHEN and CDR2 is SYDVKM. V lost 4 bases to trimming and J lost 5 bases, with 6 bases between them. This CDR3 has 11 amino acids. CDR3 sequence reads: CASSSYHEQYF. The CDR3 nucleotides read TGTGCCAGCAGTTCGTATCACGAGCAGTACTTC.

This chain joins TRBV19 and TRBJ1-5, with TRBD1 matching 7 bases. This CDR3 contains 14 residues. Per germline, CDR1 LNHDA and CDR2 SQIVND (reference sequence). The V and J ends lost 4 bases and 3 bases, in that order; junction bases with no gene match: 3. The CDR3 loop reads CASSTTGVNQPQHF. DNA for the CDR3: TGTGCCAGTAGTACCACAGGGGTCAATCAGCCCCAGCATTTT.

This clone occurred a few times. The V call is TRBV5-5, the J call TRBJ1-5; the match to TRBD1 covers 9 bases. This CDR3 has 16 residues. Unmatched junction bases numbered 4, after V lost 2 bases and J lost 1 base. CDR1 and CDR2 (germline): SGHKS, YYEKEE (reference sequence). CDR3 nucleotides: TGTGCCAGCAGCTTAGGACAGGGGAGAAGCAATCAGCCCCAGCATTTT. The encoded protein is CASSLGQGRSNQPQHF.

The genes are TRBV5-4 and TRBJ1-2, with TRBD1 matching over 10 bases. CDR1 and CDR2 from the germline V gene are SGHNT and YYREEE (reference sequence). Trimming at V came to 4 bases and at J to 5 bases, leaving 17 bases not matched to a gene. The CDR3 extends over 18 amino acids. The CDR3 DNA is TGTGCCAGCAGCAAATCCGGGACAGGGGTAGTTCTAGGGTATGGCTACACCTTC. Translated: CASSKSGTGVVLGYGYTF.

The chain recombines TRBV7-2 with TRBJ2-1; 8 nucleotides match TRBD2. Germline lookup yields CDR1 SGHTA and CDR2 FQGNSA. This CDR3 is 18 amino acids long. V was clipped by 5 bases and J by 4 bases; unmatched bases: 16. CDR3 region: CASSIRRQSREGYNEQFF. The CDR3 DNA reads as TGTGCCAGCAGCATACGGCGGCAAAGTCGGGAGGGGTACAATGAGCAGTTCTTC. The full variable domain, its missing parts supplied by reference TRBV7-2 and TRBJ2-1, is GAGVSQSPSNKVTEKGKDVELRCDPISGHTALYWYRQSLGQGLEFLIYFQGNSAPDKSGLPSDRFSAERTGGSVSTLTIQRTQQEDSAVYLCASSIRRQSREGYNEQFFGPGTRLTVL.

The chain has TRBV27 and TRBJ1-1, with TRBD1 matching 7 bases. From germline, CDR1 is MNHEY and CDR2 SMNVEV (reference sequence). V gave up 5 bases and J gave up 6 bases; unmatched junction bases: 9. CDR3 length: 14 residues. CDR3 in DNA: TGTGCCAGCAGTCGAGCGACAGGGCGGCCTGAAGCTTTCTTT. This encodes CASSRATGRPEAFF.

The rearrangement links TRBV4-2 to TRBJ2-5, with 11 bases lining up with TRBD2. This CDR3 comprises 14 residues. V gave up 4 bases and J gave up 3 bases; unmatched junction bases: 1. Germline CDR1 reads LGHNA; CDR2 reads YNFKEQ. The CDR3 protein is CASSPGLAEETQYF. CDR3 nucleotide sequence: TGTGCCAGCAGCCCGGGACTAGCGGAAGAGACCCAGTACTTC.

DNA for the CDR3: TGTGCCAGCAGCTGGACAGGGGAAGGGGAGCAGTACTTC. Residues: CASSWTGEGEQYF. The chain is built from TRBV7-9 and TRBJ2-7, with 9 bases that match TRBD1. Trimming at V came to 4 bases and at J to 7 bases, leaving 5 bases not matched to a gene. CDR1 is SEHNR, CDR2 FQNEAQ, per germline (reference sequence). CDR3 length equals 13 residues.

The rearrangement joins TRBV11-3 to TRBJ2-5; D is uncertain. The germline V gene encodes CDR1 SGHNT and CDR2 YENEEA. Trimming took off 4 bases at V and 4 bases at J, with 13 bases between the two ends. The CDR3 is made up of 14 amino acids. The CDR3 DNA sequence: TGTGCCAGCAGCTCGCCGGATCGGAGAGAGACCCAGTACTTC. This gives the protein CASSSPDRRETQYF.

V usage is TRBV6-5 and J usage is TRBJ1-2; 8 nucleotides match TRBD1. V gave up 6 bases and J gave up 6 bases; unmatched junction bases: 6. The CDR3 contains 13 residues. Germline-derived CDR1 and CDR2 are MNHEY and SVGAGI. The CDR3 nucleotides read TGTGCCAGCAGAACGGACAGGGTGGATGGCTACACCTTC. Its translation is CASRTDRVDGYTF.

This chain connects TRBV7-8 to TRBJ2-7, with D perhaps TRBD1 (6 bases). V lost 6 bases, J lost 1 base, and 13 bases lay in between. This CDR3 has 14 amino acids. Germline V gene lookup returns CDR1 SGHVS and CDR2 FQNEAQ. The CDR3 nucleotides read TGTGCCAGCAGTCAGACAGGTTATTCCTACGAGCAGTACTTC. This gives the protein CASSQTGYSYEQYF.

The CDR3 loop reads CASSFKREWYEQYF. The CDR3, as DNA: TGTGCCAGCAGTTTTAAGCGGGAATGGTACGAGCAGTACTTC. The chain couples TRBV27 to TRBJ2-7; 7 nucleotides agree with TRBD2. Germline lookup yields CDR1 MNHEY and CDR2 SMNVEV (reference sequence). CDR3 length: 14 residues. The V segment lost 3 bases and the J segment 4 bases; nucleotides outside the gene matches: 6.

The chain combines TRBV2 with TRBJ2-7; 10 bases are a match to TRBD2. Trimming cost V 6 bases and J 2 bases; bases outside gene matches: 4. The CDR3 totals 14 residues. In germline, CDR1 is SNHLY, CDR2 FYNNEI. CDR3 DNA sequence: TGTGCCAGCAGGGGACTAGCGCCTCCCTACGAGCAGTACTTC. Translated: CASRGLAPPYEQYF.

This clone was counted a few times. CDR3 in amino acids: CASSPRRTGYTEAFF. Written as DNA, the CDR3 is TGTGCCAGCTCACCGCGACGGACAGGGTACACTGAAGCTTTCTTT. The chain is built from TRBV18 and TRBJ1-1; the match to TRBD1 covers 8 bases. With V trimmed by 3 bases and J by 3 bases, 6 bases remained unmatched. The germline gives CDR1 KGHSH, CDR2 LQKENI. The CDR3 is 15 residues long.

The chain employs TRBV20-1 and TRBJ2-7; 8 nucleotides align to TRBD1. This CDR3 contains 13 residues. V trimming: 3 bases; J trimming: 3 bases; junction bases outside the gene matches: 4. The germline gives CDR1 DFQATT, CDR2 SNEGSKA (reference sequence). The CDR3 region has the DNA TGCAGTGCTAGTACGGGACAGGACTACGAGCAGTACGTC. As protein: CSASTGQDYEQYV.

The chain has TRBV9 and TRBJ2-3; 11 bases are a match to TRBD2. CDR1 SGDLS and CDR2 YYNGEE come from the germline V gene. The ends lost 0 bases at V and 0 bases at J; junction bases unmatched: 3. CDR3 size: 17 residues. The CDR3 DNA sequence: TGTGCCAGCAGCGTAGGGGTAGCGGGGGGGAGCACAGATACGCAGTATTTT. Translation: CASSVGVAGGSTDTQYF.

The J gene is TRBJ1-4, the V gene TRBV28; D not resolved. Germline V gene lookup returns CDR1 MDHEN and CDR2 SYDVKM. Trimming took 6 bases from V and 0 from J, leaving 8 bases between them. This CDR3 is built from 14 residues. The CDR3 loop is CASRSGATNEKLFF. In nucleotides, the CDR3 is TGTGCCAGCAGGAGCGGTGCAACTAATGAAAAACTGTTTTTT. Full variable domain (remainder filled in from reference TRBV28 and TRBJ1-4): DVKVTQSSRYLVKRTGEKVFLECVQDMDHENMFWYRQDPGLGLRLIYFSYDVKMKEKGDIPEGYSVSREKKERFSLILESASTNQTSMYLCASRSGATNEKLFFGSGTQLSVL.

The chain combines TRBV7-2 with TRBJ2-7, with D possibly TRBD1 on 5 matching bases. The V end lost 2 bases, the J end lost 0 bases, and 17 bases lay between the germline ends. The CDR3 loop spans 17 amino acids. Germline V CDR1 and CDR2: SGHTA, FQGNSA. CDR3 DNA: TGTGCCAGCAGCTTAAGATCCACAGGAAGGAGCTCCTACGAGCAGTACTTC. It is translated as CASSLRSTGRSSYEQYF.

The chain combines TRBV24-1 with TRBJ2-1; D remains ambiguous. Trimming left V 7 bases short and J 4 bases short, with 4 bases between. Germline lookup yields CDR1 KGHDR and CDR2 SFDVKD. The CDR3 contains 11 residues. The CDR3 DNA follows: TGTGCCACCAGCCGGTACAATGAGCAGTTCTTC. Translating gives CATSRYNEQFF.